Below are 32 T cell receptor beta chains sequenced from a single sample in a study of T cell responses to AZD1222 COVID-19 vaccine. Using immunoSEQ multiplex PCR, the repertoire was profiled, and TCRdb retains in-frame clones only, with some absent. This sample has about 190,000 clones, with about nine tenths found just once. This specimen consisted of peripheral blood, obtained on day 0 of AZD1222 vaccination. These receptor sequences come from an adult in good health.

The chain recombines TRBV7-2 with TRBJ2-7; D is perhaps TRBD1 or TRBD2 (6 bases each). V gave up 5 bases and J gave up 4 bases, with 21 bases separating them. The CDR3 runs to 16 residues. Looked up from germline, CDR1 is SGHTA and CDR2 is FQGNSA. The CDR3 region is CASSREPGARRYEQYF. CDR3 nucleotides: TGTGCCAGCAGCCGCGAGCCGGGGGCGAGGCGGTACGAGCAGTACTTC.

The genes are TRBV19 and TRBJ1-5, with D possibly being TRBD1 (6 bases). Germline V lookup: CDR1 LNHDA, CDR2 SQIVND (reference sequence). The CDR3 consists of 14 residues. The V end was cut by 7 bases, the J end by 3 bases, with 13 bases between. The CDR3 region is CASKWGADNQPQHF. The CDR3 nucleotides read TGTGCCAGTAAATGGGGGGCGGACAATCAGCCCCAGCATTTT. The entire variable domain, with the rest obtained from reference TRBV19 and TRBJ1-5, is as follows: DGGITQSPKYLFRKEGQNVTLSCEQNLNHDAMYWYRQDPGQGLRLIYYSQIVNDFQKGDIAEGYSVSREKKESFPLTVTSAQKNPTAFYLCASKWGADNQPQHFGDGTRLSIL.

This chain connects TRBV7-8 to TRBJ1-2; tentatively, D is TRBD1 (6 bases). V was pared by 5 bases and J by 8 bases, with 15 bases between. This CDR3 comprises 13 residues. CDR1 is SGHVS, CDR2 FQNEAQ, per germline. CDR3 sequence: CASSERSGDGYTF. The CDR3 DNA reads TGTGCCAGCAGCGAGAGGTCAGGGGACGGCTACACCTTC.

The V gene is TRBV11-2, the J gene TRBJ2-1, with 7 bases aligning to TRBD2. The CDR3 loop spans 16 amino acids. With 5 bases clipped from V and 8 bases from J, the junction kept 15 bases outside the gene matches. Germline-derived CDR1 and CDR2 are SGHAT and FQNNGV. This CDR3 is CASSPSTSLRNYEQFF. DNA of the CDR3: TGTGCCAGCAGCCCGTCGACTAGCCTTAGGAATTATGAGCAGTTCTTC.

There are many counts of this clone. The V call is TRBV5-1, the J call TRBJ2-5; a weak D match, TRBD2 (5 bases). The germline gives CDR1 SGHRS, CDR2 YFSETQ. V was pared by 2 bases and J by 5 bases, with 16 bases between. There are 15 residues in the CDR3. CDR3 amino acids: CASSLKGRAEETQYF. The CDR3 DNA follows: TGCGCCAGCAGCTTAAAAGGGCGGGCGGAGGAGACCCAGTACTTC. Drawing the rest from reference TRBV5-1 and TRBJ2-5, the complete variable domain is KAGVTQTPRYLIKTRGQQVTLSCSPISGHRSVSWYQQTPGQGLQFLFEYFSETQRNKGNFPGRFSGRQFSNSRSEMNVSTLELGDSALYLCASSLKGRAEETQYFGPGTRLLVL.

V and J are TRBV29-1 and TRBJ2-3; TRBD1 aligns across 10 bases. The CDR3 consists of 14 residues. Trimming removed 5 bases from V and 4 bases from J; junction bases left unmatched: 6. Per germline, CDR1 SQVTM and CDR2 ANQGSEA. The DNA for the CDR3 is TGCAGCGTTCGGGACAGGGGACGGGCAGATACGCAGTATTTT. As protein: CSVRDRGRADTQYF.

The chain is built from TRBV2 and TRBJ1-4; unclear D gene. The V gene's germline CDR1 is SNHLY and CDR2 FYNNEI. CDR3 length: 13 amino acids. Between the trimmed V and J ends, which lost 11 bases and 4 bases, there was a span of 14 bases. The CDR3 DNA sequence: TGTGCCCACCGTGGGAGTCTTAATGAAAAACTGTTTTTT. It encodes CAHRGSLNEKLFF.

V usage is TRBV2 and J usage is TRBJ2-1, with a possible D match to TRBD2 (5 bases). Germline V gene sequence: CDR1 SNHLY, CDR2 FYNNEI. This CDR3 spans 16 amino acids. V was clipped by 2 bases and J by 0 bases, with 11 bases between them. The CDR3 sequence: CASSESFTSSYNEQFF. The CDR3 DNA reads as TGTGCCAGCAGTGAAAGCTTTACTAGCTCCTACAATGAGCAGTTCTTC.

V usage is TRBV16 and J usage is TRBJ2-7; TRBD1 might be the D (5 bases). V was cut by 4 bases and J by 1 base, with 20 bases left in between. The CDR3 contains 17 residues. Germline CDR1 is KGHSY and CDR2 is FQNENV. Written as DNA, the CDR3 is TGTGCCAGCAGCCCCGGAAACCTAGGGGAAGCGTCCTACGAGCAGTACTTC. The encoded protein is CASSPGNLGEASYEQYF. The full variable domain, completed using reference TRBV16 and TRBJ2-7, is GEEVAQTPKHLVRGEGQKAKLYCAPIKGHSYVFWYQQVLKNEFKFLISFQNENVFDETGMPKERFSAKCLPNSPCSLEIQATKLEDSAVYFCASSPGNLGEASYEQYFGPGTRLTVT.

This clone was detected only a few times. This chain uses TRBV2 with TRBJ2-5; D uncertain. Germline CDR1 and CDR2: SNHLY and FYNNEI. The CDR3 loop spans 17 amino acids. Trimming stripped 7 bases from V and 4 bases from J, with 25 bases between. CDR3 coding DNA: TGTGCCAGCACCAAGGAGTGGGCGTGGGCCGTTGTAGAGACCCAGTACTTC. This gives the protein CASTKEWAWAVVETQYF.

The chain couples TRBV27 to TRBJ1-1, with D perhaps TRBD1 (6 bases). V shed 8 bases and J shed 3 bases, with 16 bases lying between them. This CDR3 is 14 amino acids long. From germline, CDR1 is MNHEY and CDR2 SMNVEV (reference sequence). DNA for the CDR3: TGTGCCAGCTCTCCGCGACAGGACCACACTGAAGCTTTCTTT. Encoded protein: CASSPRQDHTEAFF.

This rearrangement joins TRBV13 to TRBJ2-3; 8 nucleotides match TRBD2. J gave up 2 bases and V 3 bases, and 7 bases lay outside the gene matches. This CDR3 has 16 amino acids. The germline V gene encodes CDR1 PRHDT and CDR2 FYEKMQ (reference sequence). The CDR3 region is CASSFTLAAITDTQYF. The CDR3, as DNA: TGTGCCAGCAGCTTTACACTAGCGGCAATCACAGATACGCAGTATTTT.

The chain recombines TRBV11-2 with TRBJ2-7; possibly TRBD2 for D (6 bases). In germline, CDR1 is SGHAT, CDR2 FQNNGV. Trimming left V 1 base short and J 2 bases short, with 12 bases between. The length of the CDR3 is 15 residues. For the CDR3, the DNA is TGTGCCAGCAGCTTAGCAGGGAGGTCGACCTACGAGCAGTACTTC. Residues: CASSLAGRSTYEQYF.

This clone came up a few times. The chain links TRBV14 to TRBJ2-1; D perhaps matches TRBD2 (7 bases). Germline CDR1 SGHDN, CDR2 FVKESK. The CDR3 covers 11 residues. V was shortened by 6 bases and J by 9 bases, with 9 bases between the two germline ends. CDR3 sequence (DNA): TGTGCCAGCAGGGGGGGGCGTGAGCAGTTCTTC. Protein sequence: CASRGGREQFF.

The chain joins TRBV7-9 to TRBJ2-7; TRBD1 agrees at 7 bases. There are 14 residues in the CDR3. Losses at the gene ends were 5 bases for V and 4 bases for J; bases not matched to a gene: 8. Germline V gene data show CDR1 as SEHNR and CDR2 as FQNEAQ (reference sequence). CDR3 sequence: CASSADRARYEQYF. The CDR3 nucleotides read TGTGCCAGCAGCGCTGACAGGGCGAGATACGAGCAGTACTTC.

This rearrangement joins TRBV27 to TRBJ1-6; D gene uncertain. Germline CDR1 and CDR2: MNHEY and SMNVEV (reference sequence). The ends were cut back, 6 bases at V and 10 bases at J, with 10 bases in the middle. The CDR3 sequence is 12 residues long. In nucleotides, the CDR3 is TGTGCCAGCAGGGAATCTGGCTCACCCCTCCACTTT. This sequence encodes CASRESGSPLHF.

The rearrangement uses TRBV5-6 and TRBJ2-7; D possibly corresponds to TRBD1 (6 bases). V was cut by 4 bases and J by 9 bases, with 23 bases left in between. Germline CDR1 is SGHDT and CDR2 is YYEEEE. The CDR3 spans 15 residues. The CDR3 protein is CASSPSGHREFGQYF. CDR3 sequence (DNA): TGTGCCAGCAGCCCGTCGGGACATCGAGAATTCGGGCAGTACTTC.

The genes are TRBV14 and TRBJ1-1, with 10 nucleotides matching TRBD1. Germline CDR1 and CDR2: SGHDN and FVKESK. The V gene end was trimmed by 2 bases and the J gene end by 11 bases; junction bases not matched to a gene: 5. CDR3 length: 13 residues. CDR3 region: CASSQMTGGAAFF. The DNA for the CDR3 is TGTGCCAGCAGCCAAATGACAGGGGGCGCTGCTTTCTTT. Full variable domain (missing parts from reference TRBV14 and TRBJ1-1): EAGVTQFPSHSVIEKGQTVTLRCDPISGHDNLYWYRRVMGKEIKFLLHFVKESKQDESGMPNNRFLAERTGGTYSTLKVQPAELEDSGVYFCASSQMTGGAAFFGQGTRLTVV.

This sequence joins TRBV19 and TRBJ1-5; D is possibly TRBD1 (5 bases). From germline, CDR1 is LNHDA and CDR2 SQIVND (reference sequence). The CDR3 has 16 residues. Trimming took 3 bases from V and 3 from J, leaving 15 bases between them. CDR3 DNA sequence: TGTGCCAGTAGTATTGAAGGGACCGGGTACAATCAGCCCCAGCATTTT. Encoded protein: CASSIEGTGYNQPQHF.

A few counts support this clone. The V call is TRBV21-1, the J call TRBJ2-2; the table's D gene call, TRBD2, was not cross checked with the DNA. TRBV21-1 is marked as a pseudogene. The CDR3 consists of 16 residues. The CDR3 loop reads CASSPRLAGGTGELFF. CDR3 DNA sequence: TGTGCCAGCAGCCCGCGGCTAGCGGGGGGGACCGGGGAGCTGTTTTTT.

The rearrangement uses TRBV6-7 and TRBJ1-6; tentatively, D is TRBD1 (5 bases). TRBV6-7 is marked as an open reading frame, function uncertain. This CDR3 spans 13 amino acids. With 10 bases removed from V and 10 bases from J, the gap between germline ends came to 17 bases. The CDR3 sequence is CATPRGEVSPLHF. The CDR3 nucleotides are TGTGCCACCCCGAGGGGAGAGGTCTCACCCCTCCACTTT.

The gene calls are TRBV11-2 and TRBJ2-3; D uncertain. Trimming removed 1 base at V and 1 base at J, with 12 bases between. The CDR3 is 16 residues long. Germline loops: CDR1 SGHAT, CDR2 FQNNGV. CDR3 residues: CASSLVFHSRTDTQYF. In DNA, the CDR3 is TGTGCCAGCAGCTTAGTGTTTCACAGTCGCACAGATACGCAGTATTTT.

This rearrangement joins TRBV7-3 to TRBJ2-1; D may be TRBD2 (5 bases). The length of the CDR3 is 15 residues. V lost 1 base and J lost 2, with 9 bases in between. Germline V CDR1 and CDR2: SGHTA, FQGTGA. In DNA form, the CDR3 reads TGTGCCAGCAGCTTAATGGACGGGACCTACAATGAGCAGTTCTTC. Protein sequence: CASSLMDGTYNEQFF.

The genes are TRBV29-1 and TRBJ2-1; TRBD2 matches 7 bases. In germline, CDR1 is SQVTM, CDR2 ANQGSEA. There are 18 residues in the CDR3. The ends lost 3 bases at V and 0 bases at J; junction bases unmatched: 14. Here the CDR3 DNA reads TGCAGCGTTGATGGAGACACTGGGGGGGATAGCTCCTACAATGAGCAGTTCTTC. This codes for CSVDGDTGGDSSYNEQFF.

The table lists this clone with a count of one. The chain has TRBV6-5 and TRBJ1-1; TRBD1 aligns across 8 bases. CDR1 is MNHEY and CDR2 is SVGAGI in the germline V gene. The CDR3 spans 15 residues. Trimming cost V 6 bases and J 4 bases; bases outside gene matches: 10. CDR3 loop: CASSLRQGQGTEAFF. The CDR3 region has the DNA TGTGCCAGCAGCCTAAGACAGGGGCAGGGCACTGAAGCTTTCTTT.

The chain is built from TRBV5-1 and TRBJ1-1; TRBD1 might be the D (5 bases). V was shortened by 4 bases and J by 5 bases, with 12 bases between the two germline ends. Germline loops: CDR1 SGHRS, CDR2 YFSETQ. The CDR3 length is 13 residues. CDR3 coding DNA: TGCGCCAGCAGCCCGGGACGGTCGACTGAAGCTTTCTTT. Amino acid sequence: CASSPGRSTEAFF.

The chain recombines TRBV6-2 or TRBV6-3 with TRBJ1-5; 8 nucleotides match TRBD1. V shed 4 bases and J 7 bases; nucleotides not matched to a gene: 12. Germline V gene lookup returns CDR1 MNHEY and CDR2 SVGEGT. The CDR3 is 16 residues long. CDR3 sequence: CASSWSTGAVGQPQHF. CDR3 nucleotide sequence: TGTGCCAGCAGTTGGTCGACAGGGGCCGTAGGGCAGCCCCAGCATTTT.

This CDR3 is CASSFGLAGGPPDTQYF. The CDR3 bases are TGTGCCAGCAGTTTCGGACTAGCGGGAGGCCCCCCGGATACGCAGTATTTT. The chain employs TRBV27 and TRBJ2-3; 14 bases agree with TRBD2. V shed 3 bases and J 6 bases; nucleotides not matched to a gene: 8. This CDR3 contains 17 residues. Per germline, CDR1 MNHEY and CDR2 SMNVEV (reference sequence).

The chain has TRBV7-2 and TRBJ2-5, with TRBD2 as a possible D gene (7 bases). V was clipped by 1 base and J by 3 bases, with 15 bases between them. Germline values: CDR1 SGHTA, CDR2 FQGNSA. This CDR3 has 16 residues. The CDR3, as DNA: TGTGCCAGCAGCTTAGAGGTGGGGGGGCCGGAAGAGACCCAGTACTTC. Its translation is CASSLEVGGPEETQYF. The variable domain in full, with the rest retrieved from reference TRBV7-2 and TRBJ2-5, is GAGVSQSPSNKVTEKGKDVELRCDPISGHTALYWYRQSLGQGLEFLIYFQGNSAPDKSGLPSDRFSAERTGGSVSTLTIQRTQQEDSAVYLCASSLEVGGPEETQYFGPGTRLLVL.

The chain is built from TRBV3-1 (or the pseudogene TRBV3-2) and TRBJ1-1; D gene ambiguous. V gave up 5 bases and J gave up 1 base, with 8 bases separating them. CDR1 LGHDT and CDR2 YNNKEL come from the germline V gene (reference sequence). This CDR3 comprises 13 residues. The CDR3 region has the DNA TGTGCCAGCAGCTCTACAGCGAACACTGAAGCTTTCTTT. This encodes CASSSTANTEAFF.

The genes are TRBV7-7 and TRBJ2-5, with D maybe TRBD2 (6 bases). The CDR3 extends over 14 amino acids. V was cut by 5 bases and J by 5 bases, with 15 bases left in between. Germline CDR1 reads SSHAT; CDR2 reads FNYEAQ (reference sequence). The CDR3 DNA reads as TGTGCCAGCAGCCTCAACGGAGGGAGGGAGACCCAGTACTTC. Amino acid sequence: CASSLNGGRETQYF. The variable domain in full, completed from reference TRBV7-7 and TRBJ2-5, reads GAGVSQSPRYKVTKRGQDVTLRCDPISSHATLYWYQQALGQGPEFLTYFNYEAQPDKSGLPSDRFSAERPEGSISTLTIQRTEQRDSAMYRCASSLNGGRETQYFGPGTRLLVL.

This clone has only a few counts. CDR3 in DNA: TGTGCCAGCAGCTTCAGATGGGGAGCGGACACTGAAGCTTTCTTT. Its protein is CASSFRWGADTEAFF. The chain uses TRBV7-2 and TRBJ1-1; D gene ambiguous. CDR1 SGHTA and CDR2 FQGNSA come from the germline V gene. V gave up 3 bases and J gave up 3 bases, with 14 bases separating them. The CDR3 loop spans 15 amino acids. Full variable domain (missing parts from reference TRBV7-2 and TRBJ1-1): GAGVSQSPSNKVTEKGKDVELRCDPISGHTALYWYRQSLGQGLEFLIYFQGNSAPDKSGLPSDRFSAERTGGSVSTLTIQRTQQEDSAVYLCASSFRWGADTEAFFGQGTRLTVV.